This T cell receptor (beta chain) was profiled in a study of T cells expressing NK-cell markers. Study details: The authors derived TCR beta repertoires from sorted CD3+CD56+NKG2C+, CD3+CD56+NKG2C- and CD3+CD56-NKG2C+ T cells. HCMV seropositivity marked seven of the eight sequenced donors; one was seronegative. General observations from the study: CD8+ T cells in 5 or 6 donors included dominant NKG2C+ clonotypes at roughly 1.0-8%. A few of the donors also had these clonotypes leading their CD3+CD56-NKG2C+ fraction.

Concerning this clonotype itself: Its antigen is unidentified.

From its re-call of the 5' RACE reads, TCRdb lists each CDR3 protein once, without DNA. Its table lists about 160,000 distinct CDR3 sequences. The CDR3 sequence is 15 residues long. The germline CDR1 and CDR2 sequences are SEHNR and FQNEAQ (reference sequence). V gene TRBV7-9 combines with J gene TRBJ2-5. The receptor was derived from a woman aged 18 to 75 in good health. The sample consisted of blood T cells: a sorted CD56 or NKG2C T cell subset, CD4+ or CD8+ T cells, or bulk PBMC T cells (not recorded which). The CDR3 protein is CASSLVRSTGETQYF.